This T cell receptor beta chain was recorded in a study of T cells in Graves' hyperthyroidism and ophthalmopathy. Study outcomes and limitations: In the analysis, a 13 V-J model separated ophthalmopathy from stable hyperthyroidism.

This clonotype was recorded at least ten times. Its antigen is not known. The germline V gene encodes CDR1 SQVTM and CDR2 ANQGSEA. V lost 6 bases, J lost 0 bases, and 11 bases lay in between. CDR3 length: 13 residues. Regions amplified from RNA transcripts were the TCR beta CDR3 regions. The HTBI primer set served for first-round RT-PCR of the TCR CDR3. Via MiXCR, TCRdb re-called the multiplex PCR reads, giving one row per CDR3 protein. This table has 500,000 to 750,000 distinct CDR3 sequences, 15% to 18% appearing once. Graves' hyperthyroidism was deemed stable given no ophthalmopathy progression within 18 months.

The material sequenced was blood. The TCR was taken from a woman aged 25 to 45 with Graves' hyperthyroidism. The chain links TRBV29-1 to TRBJ1-1; possible D gene TRBD1, 5 bases. In nucleotides, the CDR3 is TGCAGCGTAGCGGGGCATTTGAACACTGAAGCTTTCTTT. As protein: CSVAGHLNTEAFF.